A single sample gave rise to the 24 T cell receptor beta chains below, sequenced in a study of cytomegalovirus exposure and HLA in healthy donors. The PCR made use of 60 Vbeta and 13 Jbeta primers. This table comes from immunoSEQ multiplex PCR, and its TCRdb copy is limited to in-frame clones, with some not included. The table has approximately 170,000 clones, roughly 80% seen once. Sequencing was carried out using PBMCs. The origin of the receptors is a woman aged 18-30 years in good health and CMV-seronegative.

The chain employs TRBV2 and TRBJ1-5, with TRBD1 as a possible D gene (5 bases). The germline CDR1 and CDR2 sequences are SNHLY and FYNNEI. The V and J ends lost 6 bases and 6 bases respectively, with 9 bases between them. This CDR3 contains 12 residues. CDR3 in amino acids: CASRGEGQPQHF. The CDR3 region has the DNA TGTGCCAGCAGAGGGGAGGGTCAGCCCCAGCATTTT.

The chain is built from TRBV6-5 and TRBJ1-6; D gene ambiguous. This CDR3 spans 15 amino acids. V was shortened by 5 bases and J by 5 bases, with 13 bases between the two germline ends. The germline CDR1 and CDR2 sequences are MNHEY and SVGAGI. Written as DNA, the CDR3 is TGTGCCAGCAGTCCGGAAGGTGGAGATAATTCACCCCTCCACTTT. Its translation is CASSPEGGDNSPLHF.

V and J are TRBV14 and TRBJ2-7; 11 nucleotides agree with TRBD2. J was trimmed by 3 bases and V by 4 bases; bases with no gene match: 5. The CDR3 totals 15 residues. The germline V gene encodes CDR1 SGHDN and CDR2 FVKESK. This CDR3 is CASSPRTSGHYEQYF. CDR3 bases: TGTGCCAGCAGCCCCCGGACTAGCGGGCACTACGAGCAGTACTTC.

The chain couples TRBV7-2 to TRBJ1-2; 7 bases are shared with TRBD1. CDR1 and CDR2 from the germline V gene are SGHTA and FQGNSA. The CDR3 sequence is 13 residues long. Trimming cost V 5 bases and J 8 bases; bases outside gene matches: 8. CDR3 residues: CASSPTGTRGYTF. CDR3 sequence (DNA): TGTGCCAGCAGCCCGACAGGGACCAGGGGCTACACCTTC. Complete variable domain (other parts from reference TRBV7-2 and TRBJ1-2): GAGVSQSPSNKVTEKGKDVELRCDPISGHTALYWYRQSLGQGLEFLIYFQGNSAPDKSGLPSDRFSAERTGGSVSTLTIQRTQQEDSAVYLCASSPTGTRGYTFGSGTRLTVV.

The chain has TRBV28 and TRBJ2-3, with 11 positions matching TRBD2. After removal of 4 bases from V and 5 bases from J, the junction contained 5 bases not matched to a gene. CDR1 is MDHEN and CDR2 is SYDVKM in the germline V gene. This CDR3 spans 15 amino acids. The chain's CDR3 is CASSSHGLAGDTQYF. As DNA, the CDR3 is TGTGCCAGCAGTTCCCACGGACTAGCGGGAGATACGCAGTATTTT.

Only one count was recorded for this clone. This chain joins TRBV30 and TRBJ1-3; D perhaps matches TRBD1 (5 bases). Germline CDR1 and CDR2: GTSNPN and SVGIG (reference sequence). Trimming removed 2 bases at V and 11 bases at J, with 19 bases between. CDR3 length: 14 residues. The CDR3 DNA sequence: TGTGCCTGGAGTCGCGGGGGATCGGGTTTCTCCATATATTTT. Encoded protein: CAWSRGGSGFSIYF.

The CDR3 here is CASSYSQAYYEQYF. DNA for the CDR3: TGTGCCAGCAGTTACTCACAGGCCTACTACGAGCAGTACTTC. The chain has TRBV6-5 and TRBJ2-7, with D maybe TRBD1 (5 bases). Trimming stripped 0 bases from V and 3 bases from J, with 9 bases between. From germline, CDR1 is MNHEY and CDR2 SVGAGI. The CDR3 consists of 14 residues.

The chain uses TRBV14 and TRBJ2-5, with 7 bases aligning to TRBD1. With V trimmed by 3 bases and J by 1 base, 5 bases remained unmatched. This CDR3 comprises 15 residues. Germline V gives CDR1 SGHDN, CDR2 FVKESK. CDR3 in DNA: TGTGCCAGCAGCCAGAGAGACAGGGTCCAAGAGACCCAGTACTTC. Its protein product is CASSQRDRVQETQYF.

The CDR3 reads CASSLESGGLRYEQYF. The CDR3 nucleotides are TGTGCCAGCAGCTTAGAGTCTGGCGGGCTGCGGTACGAGCAGTACTTC. The genes are TRBV11-2 and TRBJ2-7, with D possibly matching TRBD2 (5 bases). The germline V gene has CDR1 SGHAT and CDR2 FQNNGV. Trimming pared 0 bases from V and 4 bases from J, leaving 16 bases between. CDR3 size: 16 residues.

The rearrangement joins TRBV5-1 to TRBJ2-1; the D gene is possibly TRBD2 (5 bases). V lost 0 bases, J lost 10 bases, and 14 bases lay in between. Per germline, CDR1 SGHRS and CDR2 YFSETQ. The CDR3 spans 14 residues. CDR3 DNA sequence: TGCGCCAGCAGCTTGGCCCGTGGACTGAGCGAGCAGTTCTTC. It encodes CASSLARGLSEQFF.

V usage is TRBV19 and J usage is TRBJ2-1, with 12 bases matching TRBD2. This CDR3 is 17 amino acids long. Germline trimming cut 7 bases from V and 4 bases from J; bases unmatched to any gene: 11. The germline V gene has CDR1 LNHDA and CDR2 SQIVND (reference sequence). Here the CDR3 reads CASTSQWLAGGYNEQFF. The CDR3 DNA follows: TGTGCCAGTACTTCGCAGTGGCTAGCGGGAGGGTACAATGAGCAGTTCTTC. Full variable domain (outside the CDR3, taken from reference TRBV19 and TRBJ2-1): DGGITQSPKYLFRKEGQNVTLSCEQNLNHDAMYWYRQDPGQGLRLIYYSQIVNDFQKGDIAEGYSVSREKKESFPLTVTSAQKNPTAFYLCASTSQWLAGGYNEQFFGPGTRLTVL.

This chain uses TRBV6-5 with TRBJ2-7, with 10 positions matching TRBD1. The CDR3 runs 14 residues. The J segment lost 4 bases and the V segment lost 6 bases, leaving 6 bases of the junction unmatched. CDR1 is MNHEY, CDR2 SVGAGI, per germline. CDR3 sequence reads: CASSPDRGGYEQYF. In nucleotides, the CDR3 is TGTGCCAGCAGCCCGGACAGGGGGGGTTACGAGCAGTACTTC.

To note about this clone: One end of the junction does not line up with germline, which may come from a read error. V gene TRBV18 combines with J gene TRBJ2-5; D gene ambiguous. The CDR3 is made up of 12 amino acids. Germline values: CDR1 KGHSH, CDR2 LQKENI. CDR3 nucleotides: TGTGCCAGCTCACCCCCCAACCATTGGCCCAACTTC. Its translation is CASSPPNHWPNF. Combining the CDR3 with reference TRBV18 and TRBJ2-5 gives the whole variable domain NAGVMQNPRHLVRRRGQEARLRCSPMKGHSHVYWYRQLPEEGLKFMVYLQKENIIDESGMPKERFSAEFPKEGPSILRIQQVVRGDSAAYFCASSPPNHWPNFGPGTRLLVL.

CDR3 amino acids: CASSEDVTGGVNVLTF. CDR3 nucleotides: TGTGCCAGCAGCGAAGACGTCACAGGGGGAGTCAACGTCCTGACTTTC. The chain links TRBV9 to TRBJ2-6; 8 positions agree with TRBD1. V trimming: 3 bases; J trimming: 9 bases; junction bases outside the gene matches: 11. CDR1 and CDR2 from the germline V gene are SGDLS and YYNGEE. CDR3 length: 16 amino acids.

The chain is built from TRBV5-4 and TRBJ2-1, with 8 bases aligning to TRBD2. There are 16 residues in the CDR3. CDR1 and CDR2 from the germline V gene are SGHNT and YYREEE (reference sequence). V trimming: 0 bases; J trimming: 6 bases; junction bases outside the gene matches: 8. The CDR3 spells CASSLARRGGLNEQFF. Written as DNA, the CDR3 is TGTGCCAGCAGCTTGGCACGACGGGGGGGACTCAATGAGCAGTTCTTC.

This clone came up once. J is TRBJ2-7 and V is TRBV7-9; TRBD1 might be the D (5 bases). The germline V gene encodes CDR1 SEHNR and CDR2 FQNEAQ (reference sequence). Deletions cut 1 base from V and 4 bases from J, with 17 bases between. The length of the CDR3 is 16 residues. CDR3 nucleotide sequence: TGTGCCAGCAGCTTAGGGGGCCAGGGCTTACGGTACGAGCAGTACTTC. Translated: CASSLGGQGLRYEQYF.

V and J are TRBV7-6 and TRBJ1-1, with D perhaps matching TRBD1 (6 bases). Germline V lookup: CDR1 SGHVS, CDR2 FNYEAQ. V lost 1 base and J lost 2, with 17 bases in between. This CDR3 comprises 17 residues. In DNA form, the CDR3 reads TGTGCCAGCAGCTTAGAGGGCAGGGGAGGGGTTAACACTGAAGCTTTCTTT. Its protein product is CASSLEGRGGVNTEAFF.

The J gene is TRBJ1-4, the V gene TRBV7-8, with D unresolved. The CDR3 runs to 13 residues. V dropped 5 bases and J dropped 8 bases, with 12 bases sitting between them. Germline V gene data show CDR1 as SGHVS and CDR2 as FQNEAQ. Here the CDR3 DNA reads TGTGCCAGCAGCCGTTCCGGGAGGGAAAAACTGTTTTTT. Translating it yields CASSRSGREKLFF.

The chain joins TRBV10-3 to TRBJ2-7; 8 nucleotides align to TRBD2. The germline V gene encodes CDR1 ENHRY and CDR2 SYGVKD. The length of the CDR3 is 15 residues. Losses at the gene ends were 0 bases for V and 7 bases for J; bases not matched to a gene: 8. The CDR3 DNA reads TGTGCCATCAGTGAGTCCAGCGGGAGACAAGGGGAGCAGTACTTC. Its translation is CAISESSGRQGEQYF.

This chain links TRBV9 with TRBJ1-1; possible D gene TRBD1, 5 bases. The V gene lost 0 bases and the J gene lost 0 bases, with 12 bases spanning the gap. Germline V CDR1 and CDR2: SGDLS, YYNGEE. The CDR3 is 16 residues long. The CDR3 loop is CASSVGQTAMNTEAFF. The CDR3 region has the DNA TGTGCCAGCAGCGTAGGCCAGACAGCTATGAACACTGAAGCTTTCTTT.

The CDR3 coding sequence is TGTGCCAGCAGTTTGGCTAGCGGACAGTACGAGCAGTACTTC. This codes for CASSLASGQYEQYF. The V call is TRBV28, the J call TRBJ2-7; the D gene is possibly TRBD2 (7 bases). Between the trimmed V and J ends, which lost 3 bases and 4 bases, there was a span of 13 bases. The CDR3 loop spans 14 amino acids. CDR1 and CDR2 from the germline V gene are MDHEN and SYDVKM.

The V gene is TRBV28, the J gene TRBJ2-1; TRBD2 matches 10 bases. CDR3 size: 16 residues. With 5 bases clipped from V and 0 bases from J, the junction kept 4 bases outside the gene matches. CDR1 and CDR2 (germline): MDHEN, SYDVKM. Here the CDR3 reads CASSELAGSSYNEQFF. CDR3 sequence (DNA): TGTGCCAGCAGTGAACTAGCGGGGAGCTCCTACAATGAGCAGTTCTTC.

The gene calls are TRBV19 and TRBJ1-2, with 8 positions matching TRBD1. CDR3 length: 15 residues. The germline V gene has CDR1 LNHDA and CDR2 SQIVND (reference sequence). V lost 10 bases, J lost 4 bases, and 14 bases stayed unmatched. The CDR3 spells CATAGTGRAGYGYTF. The CDR3 DNA sequence: TGTGCCACAGCCGGGACAGGCCGGGCGGGCTATGGCTACACCTTC. The variable domain in full, with the rest retrieved from reference TRBV19 and TRBJ1-2, is DGGITQSPKYLFRKEGQNVTLSCEQNLNHDAMYWYRQDPGQGLRLIYYSQIVNDFQKGDIAEGYSVSREKKESFPLTVTSAQKNPTAFYLCATAGTGRAGYGYTFGSGTRLTVV.

The genes are TRBV28 and TRBJ1-4; 7 bases align to TRBD1. V shed 3 bases, J shed 6 bases, and the junction held 4 bases outside the gene matches. The V gene's germline CDR1 is MDHEN and CDR2 SYDVKM. CDR3 length: 14 amino acids. The CDR3 here is CASSLGGTDEKLFF. The CDR3 nucleotides read TGTGCCAGCAGTTTGGGCGGGACAGATGAAAAACTGTTTTTT.